The clone carrying this TCR beta chain has at least ten counts. This specimen belongs to a study of T cells in Graves' hyperthyroidism and ophthalmopathy. Authors of the study amplified TCR beta CDR3 regions from RNA transcripts. Carried out on the TCR CDR3, a first-round RT-PCR used the HTBI primer set. TCRdb called the multiplex PCR reads again in MiXCR, with one record for every CDR3 protein. The sample holds 540,000 or so distinct CDR3 sequences, more than 15% seen once. The CDR3 is made up of 16 amino acids. The germline CDR1 and CDR2 sequences are SGDLS and YYNGEE. The V end lost 4 bases, the J end lost 1 base, and 18 bases lay between the germline ends.

The source is a woman aged 25 to 39 with Graves' hyperthyroidism. The sample consisted of blood. J is TRBJ2-7 and V is TRBV9; D is possibly TRBD1 (6 bases). Here the CDR3 DNA reads TGTGCCAGCAGCCCCTTTAGTGGGGGCGAATCCTACGAGCAGTACTTC. Its translation: CASSPFSGGESYEQYF.